What follows describes a single T cell receptor beta chain. Its antigen remains unidentified. Germline V gene sequence: CDR1 SEHNR, CDR2 FQNEAQ (reference sequence). The CDR3 has 15 amino acids. V was pared by 5 bases and J by 8 bases, with 21 bases between. The data were produced by immunoSEQ multiplex PCR, yet TCRdb's version contains in-frame clones alone and is incomplete. The table shows roughly 96,000 clones, with 85% to 90% occurring only once. The entry originates in a study of T cell responses to AZD1222 COVID-19 vaccine. Study-level results: Two AZD1222 administrations were followed by greater Spike-specific TCR breadth and depth.

The receptor's source is an adult in good health. This material consisted of peripheral blood, taken on day 0 of AZD1222 vaccination. V gene TRBV7-9 combines with J gene TRBJ1-2; TRBD1 is a possible D gene (6 bases). CDR3 protein: CASSLPDRSLPGYTF. The CDR3 DNA reads TGTGCCAGCAGCCTTCCGGACAGATCTCTTCCCGGCTACACCTTC.